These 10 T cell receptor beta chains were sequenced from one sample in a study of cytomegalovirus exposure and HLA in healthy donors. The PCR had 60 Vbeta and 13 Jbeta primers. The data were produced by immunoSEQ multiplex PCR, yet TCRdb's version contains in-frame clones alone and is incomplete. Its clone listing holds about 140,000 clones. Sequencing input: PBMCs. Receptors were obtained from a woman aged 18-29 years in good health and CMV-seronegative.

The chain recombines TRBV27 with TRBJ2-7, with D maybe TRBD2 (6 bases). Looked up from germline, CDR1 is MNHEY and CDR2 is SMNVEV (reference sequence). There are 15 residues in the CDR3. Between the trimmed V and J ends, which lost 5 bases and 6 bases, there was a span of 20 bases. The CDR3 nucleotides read TGTGCCAGCAGTCCCATGGCGGGAACCCTTGGCGAGCAGTACTTC. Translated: CASSPMAGTLGEQYF.

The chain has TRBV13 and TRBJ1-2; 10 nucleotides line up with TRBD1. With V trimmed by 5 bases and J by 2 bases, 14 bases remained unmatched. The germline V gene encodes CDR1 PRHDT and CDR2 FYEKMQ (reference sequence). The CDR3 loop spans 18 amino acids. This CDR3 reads CASSRVDRGRVRNYGYTF. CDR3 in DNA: TGTGCCAGCAGCCGAGTCGACAGGGGGCGCGTGAGGAACTATGGCTACACCTTC.

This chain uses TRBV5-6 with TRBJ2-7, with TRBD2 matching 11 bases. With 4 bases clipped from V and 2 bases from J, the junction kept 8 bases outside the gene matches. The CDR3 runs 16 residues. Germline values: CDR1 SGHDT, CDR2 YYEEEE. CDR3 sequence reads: CASSGGLAEKTYEQYF. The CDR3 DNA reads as TGTGCCAGCAGCGGGGGACTAGCGGAGAAGACCTACGAGCAGTACTTC.

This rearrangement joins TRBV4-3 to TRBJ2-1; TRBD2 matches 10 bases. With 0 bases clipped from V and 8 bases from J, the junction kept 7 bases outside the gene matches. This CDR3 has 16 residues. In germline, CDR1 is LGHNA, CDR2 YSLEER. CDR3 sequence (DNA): TGCGCCAGCAGCCAAGATCGAGCGGGAGGGCCCGATGAGCAGTTCTTC. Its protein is CASSQDRAGGPDEQFF.

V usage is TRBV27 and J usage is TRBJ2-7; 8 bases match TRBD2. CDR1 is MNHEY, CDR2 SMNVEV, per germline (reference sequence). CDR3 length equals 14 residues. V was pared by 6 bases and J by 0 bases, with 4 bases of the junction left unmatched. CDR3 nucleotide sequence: TGTGCCAGCAGAAATAGCGGGGTCTCCTACGAGCAGTACTTC. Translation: CASRNSGVSYEQYF.

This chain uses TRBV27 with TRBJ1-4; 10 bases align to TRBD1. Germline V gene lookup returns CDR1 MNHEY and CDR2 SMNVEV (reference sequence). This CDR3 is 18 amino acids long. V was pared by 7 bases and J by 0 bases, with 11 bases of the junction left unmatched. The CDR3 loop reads CASNYWTGGNATNEKLFF. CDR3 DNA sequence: TGTGCCAGCAATTATTGGACAGGGGGAAACGCAACTAATGAAAAACTGTTTTTT.

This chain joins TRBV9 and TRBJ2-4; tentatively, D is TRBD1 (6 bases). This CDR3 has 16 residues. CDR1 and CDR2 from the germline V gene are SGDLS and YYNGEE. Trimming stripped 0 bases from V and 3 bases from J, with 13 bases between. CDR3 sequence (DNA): TGTGCCAGCAGCGTAGCTGGGGGCTGGAGCAAAAACATTCAGTACTTC. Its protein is CASSVAGGWSKNIQYF.

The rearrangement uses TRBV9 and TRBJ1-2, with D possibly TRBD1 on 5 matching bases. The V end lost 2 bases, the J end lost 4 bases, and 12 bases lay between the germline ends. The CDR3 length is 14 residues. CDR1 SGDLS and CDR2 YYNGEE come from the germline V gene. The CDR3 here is CASSVSQGGYGYTF. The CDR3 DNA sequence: TGTGCCAGCAGCGTGTCCCAGGGTGGCTATGGCTACACCTTC.

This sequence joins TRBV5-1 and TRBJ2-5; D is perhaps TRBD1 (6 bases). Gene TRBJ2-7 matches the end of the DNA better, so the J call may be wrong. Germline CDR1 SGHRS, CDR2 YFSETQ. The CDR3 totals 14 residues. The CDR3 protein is CASSLQGNSYEQYF. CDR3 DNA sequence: TGCGCCAGCAGCTTGCAGGGGAACTCCTACGAGCAGTACTTC.

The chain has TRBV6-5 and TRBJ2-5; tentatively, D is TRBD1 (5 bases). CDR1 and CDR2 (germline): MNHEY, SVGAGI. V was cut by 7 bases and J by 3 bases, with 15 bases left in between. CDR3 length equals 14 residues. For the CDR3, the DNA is TGTGCCAGCATGTCCCCAGGGCTCGAAGAGACCCAGTACTTC. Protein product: CASMSPGLEETQYF.